This TCR beta chain was sequenced during a study of T cell changes during pregnancy in multiple sclerosis. The CDR3 extends over 11 amino acids. CDR1 MNHNS and CDR2 SASEGT come from the germline V gene. V shed 10 bases and J shed 4 bases, with 10 bases lying between them. Sequencing was performed with immunoSEQ multiplex PCR; in TCRdb, only in-frame clones are kept and a portion is missing. The data hold 50,000 to 70,000 clones, with 91% observed a single time. The sequenced sample was CD8+ T cells from peripheral blood mononuclear cells, obtained before pregnancy. This chain links TRBV6-1 with TRBJ1-2; D might be TRBD1 (6 bases). The receptor was isolated from a female donor with multiple sclerosis, enrolled in a pregnancy study. The CDR3 DNA reads TGTGCCATTCTACAGGGCTATGGCTACACCTTC. This translates into CAILQGYGYTF.